This T cell receptor (beta chain) was sequenced during a study of lymphopenia after photon versus proton radiotherapy. Points from the study as a whole: After the lymphocyte nadir, photon-treated repertoires showed oligoclonal expansion, especially of CD8+ Temra cells. Better survival with proton therapy was suggested as possible, not demonstrated. Photon-treated patients lost naive T cells and TCR diversity; proton-treated stayed stable.

The junction had 8 bases not matched to a gene; V was cut back by 5 bases and J by 4 bases. Germline V lookup: CDR1 MNHNY, CDR2 SVGAGI (reference sequence). This CDR3 is built from 15 residues. This clone has only a few counts. The target antigen is unknown. Measured with immunoSEQ multiplex PCR; TCRdb has only the in-frame clones, and not every one. This table holds around 59,000 clones, around 85% found once. The sequencing here drew on peripheral blood, taken from a patient treated with proton-based radiotherapy. This sequence joins TRBV6-6 and TRBJ1-1; 9 positions match TRBD1. This sequence was found in a man in his sixties with pancreatic cancer. The CDR3, as DNA: TGTGCCAGCAGTCGATCTGGGACAGGGAGCACTGAAGCTTTCTTT. Translated, it gives CASSRSGTGSTEAFF.